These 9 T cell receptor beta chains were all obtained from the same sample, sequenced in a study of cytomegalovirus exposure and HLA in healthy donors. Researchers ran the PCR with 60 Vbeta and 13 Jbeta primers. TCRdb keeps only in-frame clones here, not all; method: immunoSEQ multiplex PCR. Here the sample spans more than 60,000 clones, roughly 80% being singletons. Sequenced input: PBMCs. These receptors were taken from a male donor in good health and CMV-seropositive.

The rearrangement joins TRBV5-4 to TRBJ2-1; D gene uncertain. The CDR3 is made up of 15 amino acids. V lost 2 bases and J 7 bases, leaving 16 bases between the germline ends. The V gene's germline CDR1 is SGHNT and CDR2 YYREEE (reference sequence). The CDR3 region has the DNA TGTGCCAGCAGCTTCCGAACAACTGCGGTTAATGAGCAGTTCTTC. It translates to CASSFRTTAVNEQFF. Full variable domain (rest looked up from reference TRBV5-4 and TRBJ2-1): ETGVTQSPTHLIKTRGQQVTLRCSSQSGHNTVSWYQQALGQGPQFIFQYYREEENGRGNFPPRFSGLQFPNYSSELNVNALELDDSALYLCASSFRTTAVNEQFFGPGTRLTVL.

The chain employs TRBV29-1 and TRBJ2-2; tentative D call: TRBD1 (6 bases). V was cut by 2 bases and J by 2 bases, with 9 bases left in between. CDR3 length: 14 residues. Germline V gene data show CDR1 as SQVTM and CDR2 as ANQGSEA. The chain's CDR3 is CSVEQGFNTGELFF. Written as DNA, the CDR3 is TGCAGCGTTGAACAGGGGTTCAACACCGGGGAGCTGTTTTTT.

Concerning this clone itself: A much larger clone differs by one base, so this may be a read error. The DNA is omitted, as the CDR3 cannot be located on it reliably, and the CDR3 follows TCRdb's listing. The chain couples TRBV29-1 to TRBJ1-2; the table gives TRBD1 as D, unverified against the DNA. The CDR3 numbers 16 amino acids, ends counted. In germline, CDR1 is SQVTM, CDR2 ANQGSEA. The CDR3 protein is CSVWAVTGGANYGCTF.

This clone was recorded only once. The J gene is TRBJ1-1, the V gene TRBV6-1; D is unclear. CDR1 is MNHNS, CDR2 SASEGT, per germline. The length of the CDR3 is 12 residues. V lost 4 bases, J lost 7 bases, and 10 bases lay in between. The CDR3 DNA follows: TGTGCCAGCAGTGGCGGGGAGTTTGAAGCTTTCTTT. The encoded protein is CASSGGEFEAFF.

The CDR3 spells CASSLARGAGGYTF. CDR3 DNA: TGTGCCAGCAGTTTAGCCAGGGGCGCAGGTGGCTACACCTTC. The chain carries TRBV28 and TRBJ1-2; a possible D gene is TRBD1 (6 bases). V was clipped by 2 bases and J by 7 bases, with 14 bases between them. The germline V gene encodes CDR1 MDHEN and CDR2 SYDVKM. The CDR3 runs 14 residues.

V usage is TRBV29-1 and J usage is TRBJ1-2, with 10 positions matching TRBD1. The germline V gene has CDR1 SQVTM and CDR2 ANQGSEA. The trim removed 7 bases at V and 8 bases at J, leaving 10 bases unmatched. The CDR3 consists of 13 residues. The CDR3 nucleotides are TGCAGCGCCCTGGGGACAGGGGCGCGGGGCTACACCTTC. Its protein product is CSALGTGARGYTF.

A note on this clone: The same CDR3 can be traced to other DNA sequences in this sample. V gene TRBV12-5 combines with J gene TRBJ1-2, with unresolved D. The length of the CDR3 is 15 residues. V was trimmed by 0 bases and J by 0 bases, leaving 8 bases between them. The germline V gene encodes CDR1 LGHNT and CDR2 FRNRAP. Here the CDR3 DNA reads TGTGCTAGTGGTTTGGTAGTTGCAGCTAACTATGGCTACACCTTC. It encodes CASGLVVAANYGYTF.

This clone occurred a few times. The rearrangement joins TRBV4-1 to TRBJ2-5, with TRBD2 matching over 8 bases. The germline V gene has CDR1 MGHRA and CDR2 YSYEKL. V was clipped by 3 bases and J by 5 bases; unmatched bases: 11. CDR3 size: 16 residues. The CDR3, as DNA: TGCGCCAGCAGCCATCCCCCGGGGGGGCGCACTGAGACCCAGTACTTC. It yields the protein CASSHPPGGRTETQYF.

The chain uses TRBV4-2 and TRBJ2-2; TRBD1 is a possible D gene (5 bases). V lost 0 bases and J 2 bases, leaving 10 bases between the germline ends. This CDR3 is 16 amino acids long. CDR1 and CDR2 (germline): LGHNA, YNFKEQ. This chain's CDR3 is CASSQDTGANTGELFF. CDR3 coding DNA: TGTGCCAGCAGCCAAGATACAGGAGCCAACACCGGGGAGCTGTTTTTT.